These T cell receptor beta chains were read from a single sample in a study of CD8+ T cells in alopecia areata. This table comes from immunoSEQ multiplex PCR, and its TCRdb copy is limited to in-frame clones, with some not included. Seen here are around 150,000 clones, less than 80% observed once, and the top ten hold over 12%. The source was CD4+ T cells sorted from blood, collected at week 24, from a patient treated with tofacitinib. Receptors were obtained from a human donor with alopecia areata. CDR3s include the opening cysteine and the closing phenylalanine or tryptophan. The order of the fields is clone size, CDR3 length, J gene, D gene, V gene, CDR3 protein, CDR3 DNA. D genes are given only for firm matches. Where a row states a size, it is once, few, many or the class of an expanded clone; other rows omit it.

clone size: once
CDR3 length: 14
J gene: TRBJ1-2
D gene: TRBD1
V gene: TRBV5-1
CDR3 protein: CASSSGQGNYGYTF
CDR3 DNA: TGCGCCAGCAGCTCGGGACAGGGGAACTATGGCTACACCTTC

clone size: few
CDR3 length: 11
J gene: TRBJ2-7
D gene: .
V gene: TRBV29-1
CDR3 protein: CSVEVRREQYF
CDR3 DNA: TGCAGCGTTGAGGTGAGGAGGGAGCAGTACTTC

clone size: .
CDR3 length: 9
J gene: TRBJ2-7
D gene: .
V gene: TRBV7-9
CDR3 protein: CAHPYEQYF
CDR3 DNA: TGTGCCCACCCCTACGAGCAGTACTTC

clone size: .
CDR3 length: 13
J gene: TRBJ2-5
D gene: .
V gene: TRBV4-1
CDR3 protein: CASSRSYQETQYF
CDR3 DNA: TGCGCCAGCAGCCGGAGCTACCAAGAGACCCAGTACTTC

clone size: .
CDR3 length: 13
J gene: TRBJ2-7
D gene: TRBD1
V gene: TRBV29-1
CDR3 protein: CSVVGTGLSEQYF
CDR3 DNA: TGCAGCGTTGTAGGGACAGGGTTATCCGAGCAGTACTTC

clone size: .
CDR3 length: 14
J gene: TRBJ2-7
D gene: TRBD1
V gene: TRBV9
CDR3 protein: CASSARDRYYEQYF
CDR3 DNA: TGTGCCAGCAGCGCCCGGGACAGATACTACGAGCAGTACTTC

clone size: .
CDR3 length: 15
J gene: TRBJ2-2
D gene: TRBD2
V gene: TRBV7-3
CDR3 protein: CASSHTTSATGELFF
CDR3 DNA: TGTGCCAGCAGCCACACCACTAGCGCCACCGGGGAGCTGTTTTTT

clone size: .
CDR3 length: 15
J gene: TRBJ1-1
D gene: TRBD1
V gene: TRBV9
CDR3 protein: CASSIRQGLNTEAFF
CDR3 DNA: TGTGCCAGCAGCATACGACAGGGACTCAACACTGAAGCTTTCTTT

clone size: .
CDR3 length: 14
J gene: TRBJ1-5
D gene: .
V gene: TRBV30
CDR3 protein: CAWSVVDGNQPQHF
CDR3 DNA: TGTGCCTGGAGTGTAGTGGACGGCAATCAGCCCCAGCATTTT

clone size: once
CDR3 length: 12
J gene: TRBJ1-2
D gene: TRBD1
V gene: TRBV29-1
CDR3 protein: CSVRTGGYGYTF
CDR3 DNA: TGCAGCGTCAGGACAGGGGGCTATGGCTACACCTTC

clone size: .
CDR3 length: 14
J gene: TRBJ2-5
D gene: TRBD2
V gene: TRBV7-2
CDR3 protein: CASSSPPGGETQYF
CDR3 DNA: TGTGCCAGCAGCTCCCCGCCGGGGGGAGAGACCCAGTACTTC

clone size: .
CDR3 length: 16
J gene: TRBJ1-2
D gene: TRBD1
V gene: TRBV5-1
CDR3 protein: CASSLEARDRGDGYTF
CDR3 DNA: TGCGCCAGCAGCTTGGAGGCTCGGGACAGGGGTGATGGCTACACCTTC

clone size: .
CDR3 length: 15
J gene: TRBJ1-2
D gene: TRBD1
V gene: TRBV7-9
CDR3 protein: CASSFVGQGADGYTF
CDR3 DNA: TGTGCCAGCAGCTTCGTCGGTCAGGGGGCCGATGGCTACACCTTC

clone size: .
CDR3 length: 11
J gene: TRBJ2-2
D gene: .
V gene: TRBV2
CDR3 protein: CASSGTGELFF
CDR3 DNA: TGTGCCAGCAGTGGAACCGGGGAGCTGTTTTTT

clone size: .
CDR3 length: 14
J gene: TRBJ2-7
D gene: .
V gene: TRBV11-2
CDR3 protein: CASSLSGPGVEQYF
CDR3 DNA: TGTGCCAGCAGCTTATCGGGACCAGGGGTCGAGCAGTACTTC

clone size: .
CDR3 length: 15
J gene: TRBJ1-5
D gene: .
V gene: TRBV2
CDR3 protein: CASSPGRGSNQPQHF
CDR3 DNA: TGTGCCAGCAGCCCCGGCAGGGGTAGCAATCAGCCCCAGCATTTT

clone size: .
CDR3 length: 12
J gene: TRBJ2-5
D gene: .
V gene: TRBV29-1
CDR3 protein: CSVRGDIETQYF
CDR3 DNA: TGCAGCGTGCGTGGCGATATAGAGACCCAGTACTTC

clone size: .
CDR3 length: 15
J gene: TRBJ2-7
D gene: .
V gene: TRBV11-2
CDR3 protein: CASSPGVGPLYEQYF
CDR3 DNA: TGTGCCAGCAGCCCGGGGGTGGGTCCCCTCTACGAGCAGTACTTC

clone size: .
CDR3 length: 17
J gene: TRBJ2-6
D gene: .
V gene: TRBV9
CDR3 protein: CASSVEVGLSGANVLTF
CDR3 DNA: TGTGCCAGCAGCGTAGAGGTTGGACTCTCTGGGGCCAACGTCCTGACTTTC

clone size: .
CDR3 length: 14
J gene: TRBJ2-1
D gene: TRBD2
V gene: TRBV30
CDR3 protein: CAWTPGGATREQFF
CDR3 DNA: TGTGCCTGGACTCCCGGGGGGGCGACTCGGGAGCAGTTCTTC

clone size: .
CDR3 length: 14
J gene: TRBJ2-7
D gene: .
V gene: TRBV6-5
CDR3 protein: CASSYGTRSGEQYF
CDR3 DNA: TGTGCCAGCAGTTACGGTACAAGGAGCGGGGAGCAGTACTTC

clone size: .
CDR3 length: 16
J gene: TRBJ2-3
D gene: .
V gene: TRBV10-3
CDR3 protein: CAINSGGGARTDTQYF
CDR3 DNA: TGTGCCATCAATTCTGGAGGGGGGGCAAGGACAGATACGCAGTATTTT

clone size: .
CDR3 length: 16
J gene: TRBJ2-3
D gene: TRBD2
V gene: TRBV30
CDR3 protein: CAWSRTSGGGTDTQYF
CDR3 DNA: TGTGCCTGGAGCAGGACTAGCGGGGGGGGTACAGATACGCAGTATTTT

clone size: .
CDR3 length: 15
J gene: TRBJ2-2
D gene: .
V gene: TRBV30
CDR3 protein: CAWSATSLSAGELFF
CDR3 DNA: TGTGCCTGGAGTGCGACTAGTTTATCGGCCGGGGAGCTGTTTTTT

clone size: .
CDR3 length: 13
J gene: TRBJ2-1
D gene: .
V gene: TRBV11-3
CDR3 protein: CASSPARAGEQFF
CDR3 DNA: TGTGCCAGCAGCCCGGCGCGTGCTGGGGAGCAGTTCTTC

clone size: .
CDR3 length: 14
J gene: TRBJ1-1
D gene: .
V gene: TRBV7-2
CDR3 protein: CASSQQPMNTEAFF
CDR3 DNA: TGTGCCAGCAGCCAACAACCTATGAACACTGAAGCTTTCTTT

clone size: .
CDR3 length: 13
J gene: TRBJ2-1
D gene: .
V gene: TRBV10-3
CDR3 protein: CAISEEVLAEQFF
CDR3 DNA: TGTGCCATCAGCGAAGAGGTACTAGCCGAGCAGTTCTTC

clone size: .
CDR3 length: 16
J gene: TRBJ1-1
D gene: TRBD1
V gene: TRBV29-1
CDR3 protein: CSAPGTGGYDSTEAFF
CDR3 DNA: TGCAGCGCCCCGGGGACAGGGGGATATGATAGCACTGAAGCTTTCTTT

clone size: .
CDR3 length: 15
J gene: TRBJ1-2
D gene: .
V gene: TRBV5-1
CDR3 protein: CASSLQDSTNYGYTF
CDR3 DNA: TGCGCCAGCAGCTTGCAGGACAGTACTAACTATGGCTACACCTTC

clone size: .
CDR3 length: 13
J gene: TRBJ2-4
D gene: .
V gene: TRBV29-1
CDR3 protein: CSVAGVDLNIQYF
CDR3 DNA: TGCAGCGTTGCAGGGGTGGACCTAAACATTCAGTACTTC

clone size: once
CDR3 length: 14
J gene: TRBJ2-7
D gene: .
V gene: TRBV7-6
CDR3 protein: CASSLSGQTYEQYF
CDR3 DNA: TGTGCCAGCAGCTTGAGCGGGCAAACCTACGAGCAGTACTTC

clone size: few
CDR3 length: 13
J gene: TRBJ2-5
D gene: TRBD1
V gene: TRBV10-3
CDR3 protein: CAISGQATETQYF
CDR3 DNA: TGTGCCATCAGCGGACAGGCTACTGAGACCCAGTACTTC

clone size: .
CDR3 length: 14
J gene: TRBJ2-1
D gene: TRBD1
V gene: TRBV10-3
CDR3 protein: CATSRQGDDGEQFF
CDR3 DNA: TGTGCCACCAGTAGACAGGGTGACGACGGTGAGCAGTTCTTC

clone size: few
CDR3 length: 14
J gene: TRBJ1-1
D gene: .
V gene: TRBV11-2
CDR3 protein: CASSLDPRLIEAFF
CDR3 DNA: TGTGCCAGCAGCTTAGATCCCAGGTTAATTGAAGCTTTCTTT

clone size: few
CDR3 length: 16
J gene: TRBJ2-1
D gene: TRBD2
V gene: TRBV2
CDR3 protein: CASSIRGSSGGTEQFF
CDR3 DNA: TGTGCCAGCAGCATACGCGGGTCTAGCGGGGGGACTGAGCAGTTCTTC

clone size: .
CDR3 length: 14
J gene: TRBJ1-5
D gene: .
V gene: TRBV30
CDR3 protein: CAWSVSGYGQPQHF
CDR3 DNA: TGTGCCTGGAGTGTGTCGGGGTACGGTCAGCCCCAGCATTTT

clone size: .
CDR3 length: 16
J gene: TRBJ2-1
D gene: .
V gene: TRBV29-1
CDR3 protein: CSVENRASSSYNEQFF
CDR3 DNA: TGCAGCGTCGAAAACCGGGCCTCGAGCTCCTACAATGAGCAGTTCTTC

clone size: .
CDR3 length: 16
J gene: TRBJ1-5
D gene: .
V gene: TRBV6-5
CDR3 protein: CASSYSGSATNQPQHF
CDR3 DNA: TGTGCCAGCAGTTACTCGGGCAGCGCCACGAATCAGCCCCAGCATTTT

clone size: .
CDR3 length: 15
J gene: TRBJ2-2
D gene: .
V gene: TRBV29-1
CDR3 protein: CSVRSAETNTGELFF
CDR3 DNA: TGCAGCGTTCGTTCAGCGGAGACGAACACCGGGGAGCTGTTTTTT

clone size: .
CDR3 length: 14
J gene: TRBJ2-1
D gene: .
V gene: TRBV7-2
CDR3 protein: CASSLDYSANEQFF
CDR3 DNA: TGTGCCAGCAGCTTAGACTACTCGGCCAATGAGCAGTTCTTC

clone size: few
CDR3 length: 11
J gene: TRBJ2-5
D gene: .
V gene: TRBV6-5
CDR3 protein: CASSYMETQYF
CDR3 DNA: TGTGCCAGCAGTTACATGGAGACCCAGTACTTC

clone size: .
CDR3 length: 13
J gene: TRBJ1-2
D gene: .
V gene: TRBV6-6
CDR3 protein: CASSYSGGGGYTF
CDR3 DNA: TGTGCCAGCAGTTACTCAGGGGGAGGTGGCTACACCTTC

clone size: .
CDR3 length: 18
J gene: TRBJ2-6
D gene: .
V gene: TRBV5-1
CDR3 protein: CASSLDLGGGAGANVLTF
CDR3 DNA: TGCGCCAGCAGCTTGGATCTTGGAGGTGGGGCTGGGGCCAACGTCCTGACTTTC

clone size: .
CDR3 length: 14
J gene: TRBJ2-2
D gene: .
V gene: TRBV7-2
CDR3 protein: CASSPLPGHGELFF
CDR3 DNA: TGTGCCAGCAGCCCGCTCCCGGGCCACGGGGAGCTGTTTTTT

clone size: .
CDR3 length: 15
J gene: TRBJ2-3
D gene: .
V gene: TRBV15
CDR3 protein: CATSTGPSVTDTQYF
CDR3 DNA: TGTGCCACCAGCACCGGGCCCTCGGTCACAGATACGCAGTATTTT

clone size: .
CDR3 length: 18
J gene: TRBJ2-1
D gene: TRBD2
V gene: TRBV5-1
CDR3 protein: CASSLQPTSGATKGEQFF
CDR3 DNA: TGCGCCAGCAGCTTGCAACCGACTAGCGGGGCGACTAAGGGTGAGCAGTTCTTC